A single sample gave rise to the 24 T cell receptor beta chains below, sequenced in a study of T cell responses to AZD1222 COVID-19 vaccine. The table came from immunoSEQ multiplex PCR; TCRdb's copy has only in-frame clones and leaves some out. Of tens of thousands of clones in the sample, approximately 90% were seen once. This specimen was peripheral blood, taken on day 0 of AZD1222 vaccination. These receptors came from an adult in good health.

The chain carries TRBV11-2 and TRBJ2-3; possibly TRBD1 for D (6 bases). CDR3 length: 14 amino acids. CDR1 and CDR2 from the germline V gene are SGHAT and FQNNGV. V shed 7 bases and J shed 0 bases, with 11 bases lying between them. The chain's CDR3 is CASNGQISTDTQYF. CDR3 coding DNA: TGTGCCAGCAATGGACAGATTAGCACAGATACGCAGTATTTT.

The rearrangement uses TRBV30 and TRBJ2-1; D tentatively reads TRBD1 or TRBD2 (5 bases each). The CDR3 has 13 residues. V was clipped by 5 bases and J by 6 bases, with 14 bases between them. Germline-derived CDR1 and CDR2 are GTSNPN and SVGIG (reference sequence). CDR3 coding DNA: TGTGCCTGGGGGACCTCAGGCCTCAATGAGCAGTTCTTC. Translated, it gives CAWGTSGLNEQFF. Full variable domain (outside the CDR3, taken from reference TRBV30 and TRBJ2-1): SQTIHQWPATLVQPVGSPLSLECTVEGTSNPNLYWYRQAAGRGLQLLFYSVGIGQISSEVPQNLSASRPQDRQFILSSKKLLLSDSGFYLCAWGTSGLNEQFFGPGTRLTVL.

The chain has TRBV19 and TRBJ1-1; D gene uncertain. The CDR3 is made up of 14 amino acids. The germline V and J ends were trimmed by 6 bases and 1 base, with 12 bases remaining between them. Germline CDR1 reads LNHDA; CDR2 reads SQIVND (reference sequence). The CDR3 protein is CASSFLETNTEAFF. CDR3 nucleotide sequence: TGTGCCAGTAGCTTTCTTGAAACGAACACTGAAGCTTTCTTT. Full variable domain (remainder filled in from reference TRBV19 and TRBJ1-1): DGGITQSPKYLFRKEGQNVTLSCEQNLNHDAMYWYRQDPGQGLRLIYYSQIVNDFQKGDIAEGYSVSREKKESFPLTVTSAQKNPTAFYLCASSFLETNTEAFFGQGTRLTVV.

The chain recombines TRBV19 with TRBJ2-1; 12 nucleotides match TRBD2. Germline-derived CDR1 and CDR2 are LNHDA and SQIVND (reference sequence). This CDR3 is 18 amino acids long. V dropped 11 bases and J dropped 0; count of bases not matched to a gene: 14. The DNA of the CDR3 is TGTGCCTCCAGGGAGCTAGCGGGGGGGAGAAGCTCCTACAATGAGCAGTTCTTC. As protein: CASRELAGGRSSYNEQFF. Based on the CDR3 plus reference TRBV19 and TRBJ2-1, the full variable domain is DGGITQSPKYLFRKEGQNVTLSCEQNLNHDAMYWYRQDPGQGLRLIYYSQIVNDFQKGDIAEGYSVSREKKESFPLTVTSAQKNPTAFYLCASRELAGGRSSYNEQFFGPGTRLTVL.

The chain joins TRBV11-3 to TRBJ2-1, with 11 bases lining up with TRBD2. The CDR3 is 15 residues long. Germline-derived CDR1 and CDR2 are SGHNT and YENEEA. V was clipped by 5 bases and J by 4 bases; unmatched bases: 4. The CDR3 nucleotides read TGTGCCAGCAGCAAACTAGCGGGGGCTTACAATGAGCAGTTCTTC. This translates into CASSKLAGAYNEQFF.

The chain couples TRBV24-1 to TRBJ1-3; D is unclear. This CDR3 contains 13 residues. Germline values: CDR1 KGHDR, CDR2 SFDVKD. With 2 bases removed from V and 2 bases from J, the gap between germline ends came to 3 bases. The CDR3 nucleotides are TGTGCCACCAGTGATTATCCTGGAAACACCATATATTTT. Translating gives CATSDYPGNTIYF.

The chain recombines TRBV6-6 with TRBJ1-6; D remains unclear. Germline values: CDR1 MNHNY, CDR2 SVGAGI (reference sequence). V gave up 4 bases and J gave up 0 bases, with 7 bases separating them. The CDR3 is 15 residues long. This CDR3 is CASSLGSSYNSPLHF. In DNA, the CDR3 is TGTGCCAGCAGTTTGGGGAGCTCCTATAATTCACCCCTCCACTTT.

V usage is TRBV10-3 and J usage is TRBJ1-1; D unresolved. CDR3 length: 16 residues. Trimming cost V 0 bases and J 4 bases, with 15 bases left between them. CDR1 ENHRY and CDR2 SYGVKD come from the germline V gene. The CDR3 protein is CAISESKGKGSTEAFF. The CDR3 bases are TGTGCCATCAGTGAGTCGAAGGGAAAAGGATCCACTGAAGCTTTCTTT.

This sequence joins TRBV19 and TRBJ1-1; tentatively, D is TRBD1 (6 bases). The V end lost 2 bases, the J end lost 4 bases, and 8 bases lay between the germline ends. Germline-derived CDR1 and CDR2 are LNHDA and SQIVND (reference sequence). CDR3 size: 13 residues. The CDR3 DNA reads TGTGCCAGTAGTATAAACAGGGCCACTGAAGCTTTCTTT. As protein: CASSINRATEAFF.

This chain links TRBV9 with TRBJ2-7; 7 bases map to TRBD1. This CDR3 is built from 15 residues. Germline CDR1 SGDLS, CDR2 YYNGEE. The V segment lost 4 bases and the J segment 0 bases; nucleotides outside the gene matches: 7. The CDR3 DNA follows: TGTGCCAGCAGCTTAGGACAGGTCCGCTCCTACGAGCAGTACTTC. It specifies CASSLGQVRSYEQYF. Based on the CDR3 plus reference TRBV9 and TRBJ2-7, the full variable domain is DSGVTQTPKHLITATGQRVTLRCSPRSGDLSVYWYQQSLDQGLQFLIQYYNGEERAKGNILERFSAQQFPDLHSELNLSSLELGDSALYFCASSLGQVRSYEQYFGPGTRLTVT.

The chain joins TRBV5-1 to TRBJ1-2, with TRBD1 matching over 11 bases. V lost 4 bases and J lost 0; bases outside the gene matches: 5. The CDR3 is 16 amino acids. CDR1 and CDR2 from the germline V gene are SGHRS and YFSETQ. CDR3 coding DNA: TGCGCCAGCAGCGCGGGACAGGGGGGAACTAACTATGGCTACACCTTC. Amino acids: CASSAGQGGTNYGYTF.

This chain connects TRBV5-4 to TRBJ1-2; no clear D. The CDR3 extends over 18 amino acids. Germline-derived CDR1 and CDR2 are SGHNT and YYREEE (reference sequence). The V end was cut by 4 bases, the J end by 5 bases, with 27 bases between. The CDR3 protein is CASSVEGSGSPHAYGYTF. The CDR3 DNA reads TGTGCCAGCAGCGTGGAGGGCTCTGGGAGCCCCCACGCATATGGCTACACCTTC. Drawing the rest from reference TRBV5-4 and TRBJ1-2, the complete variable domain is ETGVTQSPTHLIKTRGQQVTLRCSSQSGHNTVSWYQQALGQGPQFIFQYYREEENGRGNFPPRFSGLQFPNYSSELNVNALELDDSALYLCASSVEGSGSPHAYGYTFGSGTRLTVV.

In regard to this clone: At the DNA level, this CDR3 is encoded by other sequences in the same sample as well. Here the CDR3 reads CASSSRGEGTDTQYF. CDR3 in DNA: TGTGCCAGCAGCTCCCGGGGGGAGGGCACAGATACGCAGTATTTT. The V call is TRBV7-9, the J call TRBJ2-3; 7 positions agree with TRBD2. Germline V gives CDR1 SEHNR, CDR2 FQNEAQ (reference sequence). V was pared by 4 bases and J by 1 base, with 5 bases of the junction left unmatched. The CDR3 covers 15 residues.

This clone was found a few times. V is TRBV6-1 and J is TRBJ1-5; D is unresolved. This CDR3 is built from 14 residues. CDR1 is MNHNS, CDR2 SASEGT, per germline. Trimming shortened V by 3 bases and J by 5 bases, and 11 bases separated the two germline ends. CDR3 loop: CASSELPPDQPQHF. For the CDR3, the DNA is TGTGCCAGCAGTGAGCTACCACCGGATCAGCCCCAGCATTTT.

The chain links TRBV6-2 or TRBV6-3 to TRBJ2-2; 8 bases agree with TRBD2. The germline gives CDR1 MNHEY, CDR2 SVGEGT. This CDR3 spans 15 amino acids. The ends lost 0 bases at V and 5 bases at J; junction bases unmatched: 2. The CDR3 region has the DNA TGTGCCAGCAGTTACTCGGGGACTAGAACCGGGGAGCTGTTTTTT. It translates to CASSYSGTRTGELFF.

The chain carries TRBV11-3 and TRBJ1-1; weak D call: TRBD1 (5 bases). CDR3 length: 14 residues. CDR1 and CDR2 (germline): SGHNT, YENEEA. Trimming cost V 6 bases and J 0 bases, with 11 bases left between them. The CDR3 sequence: CASSRQTMNTEAFF. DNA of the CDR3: TGTGCCAGCAGTCGACAGACAATGAACACTGAAGCTTTCTTT.

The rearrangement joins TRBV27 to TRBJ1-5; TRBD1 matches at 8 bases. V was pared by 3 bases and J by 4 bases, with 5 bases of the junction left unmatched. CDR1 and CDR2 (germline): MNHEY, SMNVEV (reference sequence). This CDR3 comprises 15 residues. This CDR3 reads CASSFAGGANQPQHF. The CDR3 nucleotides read TGTGCCAGCAGTTTTGCAGGGGGCGCGAATCAGCCCCAGCATTTT.

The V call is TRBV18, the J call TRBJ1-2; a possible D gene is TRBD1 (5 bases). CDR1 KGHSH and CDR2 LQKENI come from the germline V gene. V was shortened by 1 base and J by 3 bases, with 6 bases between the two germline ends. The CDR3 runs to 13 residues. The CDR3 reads CASSPRDHYGYTF. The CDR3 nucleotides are TGTGCCAGCTCACCACGGGACCACTATGGCTACACCTTC.

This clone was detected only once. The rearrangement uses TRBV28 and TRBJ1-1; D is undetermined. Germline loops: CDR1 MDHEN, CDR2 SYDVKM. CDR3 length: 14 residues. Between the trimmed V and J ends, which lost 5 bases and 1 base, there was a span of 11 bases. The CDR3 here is CASSLTQWNTEAFF. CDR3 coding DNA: TGTGCCAGCAGTCTTACCCAATGGAACACTGAAGCTTTCTTT.

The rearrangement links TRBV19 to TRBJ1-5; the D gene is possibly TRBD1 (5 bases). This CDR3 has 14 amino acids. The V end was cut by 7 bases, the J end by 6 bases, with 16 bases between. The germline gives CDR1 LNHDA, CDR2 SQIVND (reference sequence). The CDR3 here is CASTGPFAPQPQHF. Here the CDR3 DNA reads TGTGCCAGTACGGGGCCCTTCGCCCCTCAGCCCCAGCATTTT.

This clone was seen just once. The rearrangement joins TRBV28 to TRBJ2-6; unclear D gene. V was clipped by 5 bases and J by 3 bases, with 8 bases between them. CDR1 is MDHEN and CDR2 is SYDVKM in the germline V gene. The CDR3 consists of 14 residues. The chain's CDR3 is CASSVVLGANVLTF. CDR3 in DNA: TGTGCCAGCAGTGTGGTTCTTGGGGCCAACGTCCTGACTTTC.

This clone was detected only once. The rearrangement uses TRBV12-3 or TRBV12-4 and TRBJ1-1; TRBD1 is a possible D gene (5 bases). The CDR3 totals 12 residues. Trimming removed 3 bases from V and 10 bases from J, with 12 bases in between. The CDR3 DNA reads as TGTGCCAGCAGTTTTTTGGGGGTTAGAGCTTTCTTT. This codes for CASSFLGVRAFF.

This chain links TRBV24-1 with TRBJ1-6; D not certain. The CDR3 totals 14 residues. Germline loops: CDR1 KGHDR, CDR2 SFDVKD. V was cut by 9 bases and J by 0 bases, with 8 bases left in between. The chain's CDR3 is CATWKSSYNSPLHF. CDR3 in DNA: TGTGCCACCTGGAAGAGCTCCTATAATTCACCCCTCCACTTT.

The CDR3, as DNA: TGTGCCAGCAGCCGGACTGAGAACACTGAAGCTTTCTTT. This translates into CASSRTENTEAFF. The chain is built from TRBV7-9 and TRBJ1-1, with no clear D. Deletions cut 5 bases from V and 1 base from J, with 8 bases between. The CDR3 loop spans 13 amino acids. Per the germline V gene, CDR1 is SEHNR and CDR2 is FQNEAQ (reference sequence).